This entry lists 15 T cell receptor beta chains sequenced from one sample in a study of OX40 agonist ivuxolimab in advanced cancers. Data came from immunoSEQ multiplex PCR; TCRdb stores just in-frame clones and leaves some out. The repertoire holds just over 95,000 clones, with approximately 85% as singletons. The source was CD4+ or CD8+ T cells sorted from blood, collected in a trial of the OX40 agonist ivuxolimab. Receptors were obtained from an adult with an advanced solid tumor such as melanoma, head and neck, liver or kidney cancer.

This chain uses TRBV6-1 with TRBJ1-4, with D unresolved. Trimming pared 0 bases from V and 4 bases from J, leaving 3 bases between. The germline V gene has CDR1 MNHNS and CDR2 SASEGT. This CDR3 comprises 13 residues. The CDR3 reads CASSEAGNEKLFF. DNA for the CDR3: TGTGCCAGCAGTGAAGCGGGTAATGAAAAACTGTTTTTT.

Only a few counts were recorded for this clone. This sequence joins TRBV5-1 and TRBJ1-2; 7 nucleotides line up with TRBD1. The CDR3 runs to 13 residues. The V and J ends lost 3 bases and 6 bases, in that order; junction bases with no gene match: 5. Germline CDR1 reads SGHRS; CDR2 reads YFSETQ. CDR3 in amino acids: CASSSDRRDGYTF. CDR3 DNA: TGCGCCAGCAGCTCGGACAGGCGGGATGGCTACACCTTC.

The chain recombines TRBV6-1 with TRBJ2-7; D is unclear. The CDR3 spans 14 residues. Trimming took off 5 bases at V and 1 base at J, with 12 bases between the two ends. Germline assignment: CDR1 MNHNS and CDR2 SASEGT. The CDR3 coding sequence is TGTGCCAGCAGTTTTTCCACAATTTCCTACGAGCAGTACTTC. Translated, it gives CASSFSTISYEQYF.

CDR3 DNA sequence: TGTGCCAGCAGCTTTTTTGGGCGGGCCACTGAAGCTTTCTTT. The encoded protein is CASSFFGRATEAFF. The rearrangement uses TRBV7-8 and TRBJ1-1; D is unresolved. Per the germline V gene, CDR1 is SGHVS and CDR2 is FQNEAQ. V lost 3 bases to trimming and J lost 4 bases, with 12 bases between them. The CDR3 spans 14 residues.

The rearrangement links TRBV18 to TRBJ1-6, with D maybe TRBD1 (5 bases). The V end was cut by 5 bases, the J end by 10 bases, with 15 bases between. The germline V gene encodes CDR1 KGHSH and CDR2 LQKENI. The CDR3 consists of 14 residues. CDR3 loop: CASSRDGGWSPLHF. The CDR3 coding sequence is TGTGCCAGCTCAAGGGACGGTGGCTGGTCACCCCTCCACTTT. Full variable domain (rest looked up from reference TRBV18 and TRBJ1-6): NAGVMQNPRHLVRRRGQEARLRCSPMKGHSHVYWYRQLPEEGLKFMVYLQKENIIDESGMPKERFSAEFPKEGPSILRIQQVVRGDSAAYFCASSRDGGWSPLHFGNGTRLTVT.

This chain's CDR3 is CAWKGDSLNYGYTF. The CDR3 nucleotides are TGTGCCTGGAAAGGGGACAGCCTAAACTATGGCTACACCTTC. V is TRBV30 and J is TRBJ1-2; 7 positions agree with TRBD1. Germline CDR1 is GTSNPN and CDR2 is SVGIG (reference sequence). The length of the CDR3 is 14 residues. The J segment lost 2 bases and the V segment lost 4 bases, leaving 7 bases of the junction unmatched. Full variable domain (rest looked up from reference TRBV30 and TRBJ1-2): SQTIHQWPATLVQPVGSPLSLECTVEGTSNPNLYWYRQAAGRGLQLLFYSVGIGQISSEVPQNLSASRPQDRQFILSSKKLLLSDSGFYLCAWKGDSLNYGYTFGSGTRLTVV.

The chain joins TRBV4-1 to TRBJ2-2, with 8 positions matching TRBD1. The CDR3 consists of 18 residues. With V trimmed by 4 bases and J by 3 bases, 13 bases remained unmatched. The germline V gene encodes CDR1 MGHRA and CDR2 YSYEKL. As DNA, the CDR3 is TGCGCCAGCAGCCTAACACCCAGGACAGGGTTGGACACCGGGGAGCTGTTTTTT. It codes for CASSLTPRTGLDTGELFF.

The V gene is TRBV2, the J gene TRBJ2-7, with 8 nucleotides matching TRBD1. V shed 1 base, J shed 1 base, and the junction held 3 bases outside the gene matches. The CDR3 is 15 amino acids. Per the germline V gene, CDR1 is SNHLY and CDR2 is FYNNEI. For the CDR3, the DNA is TGTGCCAGCAGTGAAGGGGACAGGTTTTCCTACGAGCAGTACTTC. This gives the protein CASSEGDRFSYEQYF.

This clone occurred a few times. V and J are TRBV28 and TRBJ2-5; 11 nucleotides align to TRBD2. Germline CDR1 is MDHEN and CDR2 is SYDVKM. The V and J ends lost 3 bases and 3 bases, in that order; junction bases with no gene match: 12. The CDR3 runs to 18 residues. The CDR3 DNA reads as TGTGCCAGCAGTTTGGAGGGGCTAGCGGGAGGTCTGGAAGAGACCCAGTACTTC. This encodes CASSLEGLAGGLEETQYF.

V usage is TRBV18 and J usage is TRBJ1-1; D is ambiguous. The CDR3 contains 15 residues. Per the germline V gene, CDR1 is KGHSH and CDR2 is LQKENI. V was shortened by 3 bases and J by 4 bases, with 15 bases between the two germline ends. The CDR3, as DNA: TGTGCCAGCTCACCGAGGGAGGGAATTAGCACTGAAGCTTTCTTT. This encodes CASSPREGISTEAFF.

This chain joins TRBV11-3 and TRBJ2-7; 9 bases are shared with TRBD1. V dropped 3 bases and J dropped 2; count of bases not matched to a gene: 2. Germline lookup yields CDR1 SGHNT and CDR2 YENEEA. The CDR3 length is 14 residues. Written as DNA, the CDR3 is TGTGCCAGCAGCTTGGACAGGGGTCCCTACGAGCAGTACTTC. This sequence encodes CASSLDRGPYEQYF.

The rearrangement joins TRBV12-2 to TRBJ1-5. TRBV12-2 counts as a pseudogene. The CDR3 totals 16 residues. CDR3: CASRSEAATENQPQHF. The CDR3 region has the DNA TGTGCAAGTCGCTCCGAGGCGGCAACGGAAAATCAGCCCCAGCATTTT.

This chain joins TRBV19 and TRBJ2-7; no firm D call. This CDR3 contains 13 residues. CDR1 LNHDA and CDR2 SQIVND come from the germline V gene (reference sequence). The ends were cut back, 5 bases at V and 5 bases at J, with 13 bases in the middle. The CDR3 loop reads CASSSLTPNEQYF. The CDR3 DNA reads as TGTGCCAGTAGTTCTCTGACCCCTAACGAGCAGTACTTC.

This chain uses TRBV4-1 with TRBJ2-1; D gene unclear. The length of the CDR3 is 14 residues. Germline CDR1 and CDR2: MGHRA and YSYEKL. Trimming took 4 bases from V and 0 from J, leaving 7 bases between them. The CDR3 coding sequence is TGCGCCAGCAGCCTCATGAGCTCCTACAATGAGCAGTTCTTC. Translating gives CASSLMSSYNEQFF.

The sample holds one count of this clone. The chain combines TRBV4-3 with TRBJ1-5; D unresolved. The CDR3 has 15 residues. Germline CDR1 LGHNA, CDR2 YSLEER. The V end lost 0 bases, the J end lost 9 bases, and 15 bases lay between the germline ends. The CDR3 protein is CASSQDLRLRGPQHF. The CDR3 DNA follows: TGCGCCAGCAGCCAAGATCTTAGGTTAAGAGGGCCCCAGCATTTT.